This is a list of T cell receptor beta chains from one sample in a study of blood T cells in healthy people across ages. TCRdb re-called the 5' RACE reads through MiXCR, storing one row per CDR3 protein. The table includes hundreds of thousands of distinct CDR3 sequences, under 25% detected once. The source material was blood. Every receptor here comes from a man between 65 and 79 years old in good health. Both conserved end residues are part of each CDR3. Each record gives: V gene, D gene, J gene, clone size, CDR3 protein, CDR3 DNA. A D gene is named only where the DNA matches it firmly. Where a row states a size, it is once, few, many or the class of an expanded clone; other rows omit it.

V: TRBV7-8
D: TRBD1
J: TRBJ1-4
size: NA
CDR3: CASRTQGFIGEKLFF
DNA: TGTGCCAGCAGAACACAGGGGTTCATTGGTGAAAAACTGTTTTTT

V: TRBV7-9
D: NA
J: TRBJ2-3
size: NA
CDR3: CASTPGRGQGDTQYF
DNA: TGTGCCAGCACTCCCGGGCGGGGGCAAGGGGATACGCAGTATTTT

V: TRBV19
D: NA
J: TRBJ1-1
size: NA
CDR3: CASSSQGERTEAFF
DNA: TGTGCCAGTAGTTCACAGGGAGAAAGGACTGAAGCTTTCTTT

V: TRBV7-2
D: NA
J: TRBJ1-5
size: NA
CDR3: CASSLMRFSNQPQHF
DNA: TGTGCCAGCAGCTTAATGCGTTTTAGCAATCAGCCCCAGCATTTT

V: TRBV7-2
D: TRBD2
J: TRBJ2-7
size: NA
CDR3: CASNLGSGRAYEQYF
DNA: TGTGCCAGCAACCTCGGGAGCGGGAGGGCTTACGAGCAGTACTTC

V: TRBV20-1
D: TRBD2
J: TRBJ2-1
size: many
CDR3: CSSIAAGGGSEQFF
DNA: TGCAGTAGTATCGCAGCGGGAGGGGGGAGTGAGCAGTTCTTC

V: TRBV29-1
D: TRBD2
J: TRBJ2-3
size: many
CDR3: CSVRTSGPDTQYF
DNA: TGCAGCGTGCGGACTAGCGGACCAGATACGCAGTATTTT

V: TRBV7-9
D: NA
J: TRBJ2-7
size: many
CDR3: CASSWGRSYEQYF
DNA: TGTGCCAGCAGCTGGGGACGGTCCTACGAGCAGTACTTC

V: TRBV4-3
D: NA
J: TRBJ1-2
size: NA
CDR3: CASSRETGTNYGYTF
DNA: TGCGCCAGCAGCCGGGAGACAGGAACCAACTATGGCTACACCTTC

V: TRBV7-2
D: TRBD2
J: TRBJ2-5
size: few
CDR3: CASSSRSGRFQETQYF
DNA: TGTGCCAGCAGCTCACGTAGCGGGAGATTCCAAGAGACCCAGTACTTC

V: TRBV20-1
D: NA
J: TRBJ2-3
size: NA
CDR3: CSAPAVAADTQYF
DNA: TGCAGTGCTCCCGCAGTTGCAGCGGATACGCAGTATTTT

V: TRBV3-1
D: TRBD1
J: TRBJ2-5
size: few
CDR3: CASSQEPRGTGSLSIETQYF
DNA: TGTGCCAGCAGCCAAGAGCCAAGGGGGACAGGGTCGTTATCGATAGAGACCCAGTACTTC

V: TRBV6-2/TRBV6-3
D: NA
J: TRBJ2-1
size: few
CDR3: CASSKPSGQANNEQFF
DNA: TGTGCCAGCAGTAAACCTTCGGGACAAGCTAACAATGAGCAGTTCTTC

V: TRBV20-1
D: NA
J: TRBJ2-1
size: few
CDR3: CSHGWGNEQFF
DNA: TGCAGCCATGGTTGGGGGAATGAGCAGTTCTTC

V: TRBV6-6
D: TRBD2
J: TRBJ2-7
size: NA
CDR3: CASSYLAGGSKSSYEQYF
DNA: TGTGCCAGCAGTTACCTAGCGGGAGGGTCCAAGAGCTCCTACGAGCAGTACTTC

V: TRBV19
D: TRBD1
J: TRBJ2-4
size: NA
CDR3: CASSVRDRGVKNIQYF
DNA: TGTGCCAGTAGTGTTCGAGACAGGGGCGTCAAAAACATTCAGTACTTC

V: TRBV3-1
D: NA
J: TRBJ2-1
size: NA
CDR3: CASSQKSVTEQFF
DNA: TGTGCCAGCAGCCAAAAGTCGGTAACGGAGCAGTTCTTC

V: TRBV12-3/TRBV12-4
D: TRBD1
J: TRBJ2-3
size: NA
CDR3: CASSRAGGAPDTQYF
DNA: TGTGCCAGCAGTCGCGCAGGGGGAGCGCCAGATACGCAGTATTTT

V: TRBV2
D: NA
J: TRBJ2-5
size: many
CDR3: CASSQERETQYF
DNA: TGTGCCAGCAGTCAAGAGAGAGAGACCCAGTACTTC

V: TRBV6-5
D: NA
J: TRBJ2-5
size: NA
CDR3: CASSYSPGETQYF
DNA: TGTGCCAGCAGTTACTCGCCGGGTGAGACCCAGTACTTC

V: TRBV29-1
D: TRBD2
J: TRBJ2-3
size: NA
CDR3: CSVERSGATDTQYF
DNA: TGCAGCGTTGAAAGGAGCGGGGCCACAGATACGCAGTATTTT

V: TRBV7-8
D: TRBD2
J: TRBJ2-1
size: NA
CDR3: CASSLPGLAGAGGLFF
DNA: TGTGCCAGCAGCTTACCCGGACTAGCGGGAGCCGGGGGTCTGTTCTTC

V: TRBV19
D: NA
J: TRBJ1-1
size: few
CDR3: CASSIDRQGQAFF
DNA: TGTGCCAGTAGTATAGACCGTCAGGGGCAAGCTTTCTTT

V: TRBV9
D: NA
J: TRBJ2-1
size: NA
CDR3: CASSAGGDRAYNERFF
DNA: TGTGCCAGCAGCGCCGGTGGGGACCGCGCCTACAATGAGCGGTTCTTC

V: TRBV7-8
D: TRBD2
J: TRBJ2-5
size: NA
CDR3: CAGTPGLEVETQYF
DNA: TGTGCCGGCACCCCGGGACTAGAGGTGGAGACCCAGTACTTC

V: TRBV6-2/TRBV6-3
D: NA
J: TRBJ2-2
size: NA
CDR3: CASSWGGTLNTGELFF
DNA: TGTGCCAGCAGCTGGGGAGGGACATTGAACACCGGGGAGCTGTTTTTT

V: TRBV29-1
D: TRBD2
J: TRBJ2-3
size: many
CDR3: CSARTSTTDTQYF
DNA: TGCAGCGCCCGGACTAGTACCACAGATACGCAGTATTTT

V: TRBV20-1
D: NA
J: TRBJ2-3
size: NA
CDR3: CSARAGPDTQYF
DNA: TGCAGTGCTAGAGCGGGGCCCGATACGCAGTATTTT

V: TRBV18
D: TRBD2
J: TRBJ2-1
size: NA
CDR3: CASSPSPSGNYNEQFF
DNA: TGTGCCAGCTCACCATCCCCTAGCGGAAACTACAATGAGCAGTTCTTC

V: TRBV9
D: NA
J: TRBJ2-5
size: few
CDR3: CASSVGGDYGGTQYF
DNA: TGTGCCAGCAGCGTAGGAGGAGACTACGGGGGGACCCAGTACTTC

V: TRBV2
D: NA
J: TRBJ2-3
size: few
CDR3: CASSESTTGTQYF
DNA: TGTGCCAGCAGTGAATCCACGACGGGGACGCAGTATTTT

V: TRBV12-3/TRBV12-4
D: NA
J: TRBJ1-3
size: NA
CDR3: CASSFWDLGGNSGNTIYF
DNA: TGTGCCAGCAGTTTCTGGGATTTGGGCGGTAACTCTGGAAACACCATATATTTT

V: TRBV28
D: TRBD2
J: TRBJ2-1
size: few
CDR3: CASIASRAGSGRVNNEQFF
DNA: TGTGCCAGCATCGCCAGCAGGGCAGGTAGCGGGAGAGTAAACAATGAGCAGTTCTTC

V: TRBV5-1
D: TRBD1
J: TRBJ2-7
size: many
CDR3: CASSLEGAGSGFNEQYF
DNA: TGCGCCAGCAGCTTGGAGGGGGCAGGTTCGGGGTTTAACGAGCAGTACTTC

V: TRBV27
D: TRBD2
J: TRBJ2-5
size: few
CDR3: CASSPSGKGETQYF
DNA: TGTGCCAGCAGTCCCAGCGGGAAGGGGGAGACCCAGTACTTC

V: TRBV20-1
D: TRBD2
J: TRBJ2-5
size: many
CDR3: CSARLAGVKETQYF
DNA: TGCAGTGCAAGACTAGCGGGAGTGAAAGAGACCCAGTACTTC

V: TRBV10-3
D: TRBD2
J: TRBJ2-7
size: few
CDR3: CAISPGTSGKDEQYF
DNA: TGTGCCATCAGCCCGGGGACTAGCGGAAAGGACGAGCAGTACTTC

V: TRBV5-6
D: TRBD2
J: TRBJ2-7
size: NA
CDR3: CASSLLGTSSSRDF
DNA: TGTGCCAGCAGCTTGCTTGGGACTAGCTCCTCCAGGGACTTC

V: TRBV7-6
D: NA
J: TRBJ1-4
size: few
CDR3: CASSLPRDGNEKLFF
DNA: TGTGCCAGCAGCCTCCCCAGGGACGGGAATGAAAAACTGTTTTTT

V: TRBV10-3
D: TRBD2
J: TRBJ2-1
size: NA
CDR3: CAISGTSGTHNEQFF
DNA: TGTGCCATCAGCGGGACTAGCGGGACACACAATGAGCAGTTCTTC

V: TRBV29-1
D: TRBD1
J: TRBJ2-7
size: few
CDR3: CSVRSPGQGTEQYF
DNA: TGCAGCGTTCGAAGCCCGGGACAGGGAACCGAGCAGTACTTC

V: TRBV4-1
D: NA
J: TRBJ2-1
size: few
CDR3: CASSQAGALDNEQFF
DNA: TGCGCCAGCAGCCAAGCCGGGGCCTTGGACAATGAGCAGTTCTTC

V: TRBV27
D: NA
J: TRBJ2-5
size: NA
CDR3: CASTWDQYF
DNA: TGTGCCAGCACCTGGGACCAGTACTTC

V: TRBV7-2
D: TRBD2
J: TRBJ2-4
size: many
CDR3: CASSEGLGVNIQYF
DNA: TGTGCCAGCAGCGAGGGACTAGGTGTTAACATTCAGTACTTC

V: TRBV7-2
D: TRBD1
J: TRBJ2-5
size: few
CDR3: CAGGRGQETQYF
DNA: TGTGCCGGCGGCAGGGGGCAAGAGACCCAGTACTTC

V: TRBV20-1
D: NA
J: TRBJ2-7
size: NA
CDR3: CSAIRGGPYEQYF
DNA: TGCAGTGCTATTCGAGGAGGGCCCTACGAGCAGTACTTC

V: TRBV14
D: NA
J: TRBJ2-2
size: NA
CDR3: CASSQPFSGELFF
DNA: TGTGCCAGCAGCCAACCATTTTCCGGGGAGCTGTTTTTT

V: TRBV29-1
D: NA
J: TRBJ2-2
size: NA
CDR3: CSGQQGGNTGELFF
DNA: TGCAGCGGTCAACAGGGAGGGAACACCGGGGAGCTGTTTTTT

V: TRBV2
D: TRBD2
J: TRBJ2-3
size: NA
CDR3: CASSYEFESGSPDTQYF
DNA: TGTGCCAGCAGTTATGAATTTGAGAGCGGGAGTCCAGATACGCAGTATTTT

V: TRBV18
D: NA
J: TRBJ2-3
size: few
CDR3: CASSSKPPDTQYF
DNA: TGTGCCAGCTCATCCAAACCCCCAGATACGCAGTATTTT

V: TRBV12-3/TRBV12-4
D: TRBD1
J: TRBJ1-1
size: few
CDR3: CASSLFVPGQGTTNEASF
DNA: TGTGCCAGCAGTTTATTCGTGCCGGGACAGGGTACCACCAACGAGGCTTCCTTT

V: TRBV3-1
D: TRBD2
J: TRBJ2-4
size: NA
CDR3: CASSPLGLAGAPIAKNIQYF
DNA: TGTGCCAGCAGCCCCCTGGGACTAGCGGGAGCCCCCATAGCCAAAAACATTCAGTACTTC

V: TRBV20-1
D: TRBD2
J: TRBJ2-7
size: NA
CDR3: CSARASGLAGDEQYF
DNA: TGCAGTGCTAGAGCGTCGGGACTAGCGGGAGACGAGCAGTACTTC

V: TRBV4-1
D: NA
J: TRBJ1-2
size: NA
CDR3: CASSQDRGNYGYTF
DNA: TGCGCCAGCAGCCAAGACAGGGGTAACTATGGCTACACCTTC

V: TRBV6-5
D: NA
J: TRBJ2-1
size: NA
CDR3: CASSYDESSYNEQFF
DNA: TGTGCCAGCAGTTACGACGAGAGCTCCTACAATGAGCAGTTCTTC

V: TRBV2
D: NA
J: TRBJ2-2
size: many
CDR3: CASSSGDSTELFF
DNA: TGTGCCAGCAGTTCAGGAGACTCCACGGAGCTGTTTTTT

V: TRBV15
D: TRBD1
J: TRBJ1-3
size: NA
CDR3: CATSMRGQGAPGNTIYF
DNA: TGTGCCACCAGCATGAGAGGACAGGGGGCTCCTGGAAACACCATATATTTT